This T cell receptor beta chain derives from a study of T-cell memory formation after mild COVID-19 (dated by TCRdb to the early 2020s). General notes on the study: TCR sequence clusters from the two donors were found to be largely donor specific. T-cell clones expanding and contracting after mild COVID-19 in a couple of donors were tracked by longitudinal TCRalpha and TCRbeta repertoire sequencing. The cohort comprised two young, previously healthy adult volunteers, one female and one male.

From the cysteine up to the phenylalanine, the CDR3 has a length of 17 residues. Only the CDR3 DNA stays, 51 bases, in frame from base 1. The full study reports these points: Some responding clones were found in pre-infection memory, which suggests that pre-existing cross-reactive memory T cells took part in the SARS-CoV-2 response. Contracting CD4+ clones were found mainly in CM and EM memory subsets, while CD8+ clones were enriched in EMRA. Clones contracting from day 15 to 85 had balanced CD4/CD8 phenotypes, while a second wave expanding from day 15 to 37 was biased towards CD4+. SARS-CoV-2 specificity of the second-wave clones peaking on day 37 was not confirmed. The study covered only two mild cases, and larger cohorts including severe cases with pre-infection samples were considered necessary.

Ficoll-Paque density gradient centrifugation was used to isolate PBMCs. On this clonotype: The target of this receptor is not known. The junction departs from the called germline gene at one end, perhaps through a read error.

The instrument was an Illumina NovaSeq 6000. TCRalpha and TCRbeta cDNA libraries were constructed by 5'RACE with constant-segment primers, with sample barcodes and unique molecular identifiers being introduced. RNA was extracted from every sample with Trizol reagent. Library amplification was performed in two PCR steps, and a second sample barcode and Illumina TruSeq adapters were introduced in the second step. Sequencing of libraries was performed on an Illumina NovaSeq with 2 x 150 bp paired-end reads. From the authors' description of their analysis: Reads were demultiplexed and collapsed into UMI-guided consensus sequences with migec v1.2.7. Using mixcr v2.1.11, UMI consensuses were aligned to TRA and TRB V and J templates and then assembled into clonotypes. A clonotype was counted as expanded or contracted only if both edgeR and NoisET called the change significant, with noise models trained on biological replicates. For edgeR calls, the cutoffs were a false discovery rate-adjusted p below 0.01 and a log2 fold-change threshold of 1. PCA with hierarchical clustering of max-normalized trajectories of the 1000 most abundant clonotypes was used as exploratory dynamics analysis. Separately sequenced CD4+ and CD8+ repertoires were used to assign the CD4 or CD8 phenotype of responding clones. TCRdb took the public reads, trimmed them with fastp at Q25, ran MiXCR for clone calling and kept in-frame beta chains. Each entry merges the rows of one CDR3 protein and shows their most common DNA and genes. These V and J calls originate from TCRdb's pipeline instead of the authors' own analysis. The sample table lists fewer than 250,000 distinct CDR3 sequences, 18% of them with a count of one. The top ten hold 2.4% of the sample.

The rearrangement combines TRBV12-3 or TRBV12-4 with TRBJ1-6; a stretch of 10 junction bases matches TRBD1. The sequence came from an adult woman who had mild COVID-19 (a few samples of this study predate the infection). The sample titles of this study are shuffled in the database, so cell type and time point are left out; the donor was told from shared clones. The specimen was PBMCs or a T cell subset sorted from them (not recorded which). In nucleotides, the sequence is TGTGACAGCAGTTTGAACTACCGGGACAGGGGCAATTCACCCCTCCACTTT. Its protein reads: CDSSLNYRDRGNSPLHF.